A single sample gave rise to the 3 T cell receptor beta chains below, sequenced in a study of cytomegalovirus exposure and HLA in healthy donors. In the PCR, 60 Vbeta and 13 Jbeta primers were used. TCRdb's copy holds only in-frame clones and misses some; the assay was immunoSEQ multiplex PCR. The data hold around 200,000 clones, with 75% to 90% observed a single time. The specimen sequenced was PBMCs. The receptors derive from a boy younger than 18 in good health and CMV-seronegative.

To note about this clone: A read error may account for a junction end that differs from germline. J is TRBJ2-3 and V is TRBV7-7; 10 positions agree with TRBD1. CDR1 SSHAT and CDR2 FNYEAQ come from the germline V gene (reference sequence). The CDR3 spans 15 residues. The chain's CDR3 is CASSLGQGGTDTQYF. CDR3 coding DNA: TGTGCTAGCAGCTTAGGACAGGGGGGCACAGATACGCAGTATTTT.

About this clone: Other DNA sequences in this sample translate to the same CDR3. J is TRBJ1-1 and V is TRBV30; D uncertain. Germline CDR1 and CDR2: GTSNPN and SVGIG (reference sequence). The CDR3 extends over 11 amino acids. Between the trimmed V and J ends, which lost 2 bases and 5 bases, there was a span of 6 bases. Here the CDR3 DNA reads TGTGCCTGGAGTCGCGGAACTGAAGCTTTCTTT. Translation: CAWSRGTEAFF.

The V call is TRBV9, the J call TRBJ1-2; D perhaps matches TRBD1 (5 bases). V was clipped by 5 bases and J by 8 bases, with 31 bases between them. Germline values: CDR1 SGDLS, CDR2 YYNGEE. The CDR3 runs to 18 residues. The CDR3 spells CASRGGRGQITQEGGYTF. CDR3 nucleotides: TGTGCCAGCAGGGGCGGAAGAGGCCAAATAACACAGGAAGGGGGCTACACCTTC. Full variable domain (missing parts from reference TRBV9 and TRBJ1-2): DSGVTQTPKHLITATGQRVTLRCSPRSGDLSVYWYQQSLDQGLQFLIQYYNGEERAKGNILERFSAQQFPDLHSELNLSSLELGDSALYFCASRGGRGQITQEGGYTFGSGTRLTVV.